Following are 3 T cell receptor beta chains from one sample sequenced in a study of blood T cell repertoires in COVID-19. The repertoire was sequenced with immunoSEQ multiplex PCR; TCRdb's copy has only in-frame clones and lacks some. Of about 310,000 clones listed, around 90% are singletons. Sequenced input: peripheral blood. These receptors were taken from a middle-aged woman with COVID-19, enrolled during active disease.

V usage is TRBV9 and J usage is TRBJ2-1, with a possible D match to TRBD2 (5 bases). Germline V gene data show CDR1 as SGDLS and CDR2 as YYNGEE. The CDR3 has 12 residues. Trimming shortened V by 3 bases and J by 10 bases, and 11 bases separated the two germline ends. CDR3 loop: CASSETTGEQFF. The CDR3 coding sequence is TGTGCCAGCAGCGAGACTACCGGGGAGCAGTTCTTC. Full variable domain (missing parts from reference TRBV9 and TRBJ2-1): DSGVTQTPKHLITATGQRVTLRCSPRSGDLSVYWYQQSLDQGLQFLIQYYNGEERAKGNILERFSAQQFPDLHSELNLSSLELGDSALYFCASSETTGEQFFGPGTRLTVL.

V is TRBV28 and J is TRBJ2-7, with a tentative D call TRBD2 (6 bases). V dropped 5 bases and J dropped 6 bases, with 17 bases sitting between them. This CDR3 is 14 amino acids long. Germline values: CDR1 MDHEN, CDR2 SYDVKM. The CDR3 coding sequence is TGTGCCAGCAGTCGGGACCAAATGGGGGGCGAGCAGTACTTC. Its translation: CASSRDQMGGEQYF.

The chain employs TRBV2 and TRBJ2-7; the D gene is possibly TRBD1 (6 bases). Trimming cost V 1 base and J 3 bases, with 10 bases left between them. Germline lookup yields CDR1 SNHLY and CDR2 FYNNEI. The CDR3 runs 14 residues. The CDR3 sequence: CASSEVLQGYEQYF. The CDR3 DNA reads TGTGCCAGCAGTGAAGTCCTACAGGGCTACGAGCAGTACTTC.